The 3 T cell receptor beta chains listed next were all sequenced from one sample in a study of regulatory T cells in long-lasting Graves disease. Time point reported: persistent/refractory GD, antithyroid drugs over 5 years with positive TRAb. RNA isolated from PBMCs was used to make the TCR library. For TCR beta, libraries came from iRepertoire HTBI primers and Arm-PCR of CDR3 regions. TCRdb reprocessed the multiplex PCR reads with MiXCR, giving one entry per CDR3 protein. This table has roughly 450,000 distinct CDR3 sequences, around a fifth appearing once. The sequences come from peripheral blood mononuclear cells (PBMCs), collected when the disease was refractory, from a patient treated with antithyroid drugs. All receptors come from a female donor with Graves disease.

The chain uses TRBV19 and TRBJ1-4; the D is unclear. The germline V gene encodes CDR1 LNHDA and CDR2 SQIVND (reference sequence). This CDR3 has 16 amino acids. Trimming removed 3 bases from V and 3 bases from J, with 14 bases in between. The CDR3 region has the DNA TGTGCCAGTAGTATGATGGGAACCGCTGCTAATGAAAAACTGTTTTTT. The encoded protein is CASSMMGTAANEKLFF.

In this sample, this clonotype turned up many times. The chain combines TRBV6-1 with TRBJ1-6, with a weak D call TRBD1 (6 bases). The CDR3 runs to 15 residues. Germline assignment: CDR1 MNHNS and CDR2 SASEGT. V lost 5 bases and J lost 6, with 14 bases in between. The CDR3 sequence is CASSPQGISNSPLHF. The CDR3 coding sequence is TGTGCCAGCAGTCCACAGGGAATTAGTAATTCACCCCTCCACTTT.

This clonotype was counted at least ten times. The J gene is TRBJ1-3, the V gene TRBV2; the D gene is possibly TRBD1 (6 bases). Germline lookup yields CDR1 SNHLY and CDR2 FYNNEI. The CDR3 consists of 15 residues. Trimming pared 4 bases from V and 4 bases from J, leaving 14 bases between. The CDR3 loop is CASSGTAYKGNTIYF. The CDR3 DNA follows: TGTGCCAGCAGTGGGACAGCTTATAAAGGAAACACCATATATTTT.